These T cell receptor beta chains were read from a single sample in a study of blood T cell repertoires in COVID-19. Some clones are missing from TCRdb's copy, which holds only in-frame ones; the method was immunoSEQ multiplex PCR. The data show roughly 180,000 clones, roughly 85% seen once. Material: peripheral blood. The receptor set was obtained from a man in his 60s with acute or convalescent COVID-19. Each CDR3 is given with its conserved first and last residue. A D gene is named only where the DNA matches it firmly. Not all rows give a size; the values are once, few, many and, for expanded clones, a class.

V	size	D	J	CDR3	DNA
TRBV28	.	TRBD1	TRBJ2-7	CASSLIGAGGSYEQYF	TGTGCCAGCAGTTTAATTGGGGCAGGGGGCTCCTACGAGCAGTACTTC
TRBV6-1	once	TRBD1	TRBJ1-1	CASSERAGGYTEAFF	TGTGCCAGCAGTGAAAGGGCAGGGGGCTACACTGAAGCTTTCTTT
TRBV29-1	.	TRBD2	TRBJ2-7	CSVGGLAGAFHEQYF	TGCAGCGTTGGGGGACTAGCGGGAGCGTTCCACGAGCAGTACTTC
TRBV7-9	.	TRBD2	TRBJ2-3	CASSLVPGGSGRGDTQYF	TGTGCCAGCAGCTTAGTTCCGGGGGGTAGCGGGAGAGGAGATACGCAGTATTTT
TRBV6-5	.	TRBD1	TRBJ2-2	CASSYTRQGLAELFF	TGTGCCAGCAGTTACACCCGACAGGGGCTAGCGGAGCTGTTTTTT
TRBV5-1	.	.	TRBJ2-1	CASSLIQNEQFF	TGCGCCAGCAGCCTCATACAGAATGAGCAGTTCTTC
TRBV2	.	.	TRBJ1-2	CASRGDSGSYGYTF	TGTGCCAGCCGCGGGGACTCAGGTTCCTATGGCTACACCTTC
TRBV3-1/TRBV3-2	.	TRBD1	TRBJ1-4	CASSHQTGFNEKLFF	TGTGCCAGCAGCCACCAGACAGGGTTTAATGAAAAACTGTTTTTT
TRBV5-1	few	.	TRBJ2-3	CASSATADTDTQYF	TGCGCCAGCAGCGCGACAGCAGACACAGATACGCAGTATTTT
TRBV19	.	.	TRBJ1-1	CASSPRPRVNTEAFF	TGTGCCAGTAGTCCCCGTCCCAGGGTGAACACTGAAGCTTTCTTT
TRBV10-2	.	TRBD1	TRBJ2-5	CAGPSTNRDSEETQYF	TGCGCCGGCCCATCAACCAACCGGGACAGTGAAGAGACCCAGTACTTC
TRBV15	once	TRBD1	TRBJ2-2	CATSLKGAFRTGELFF	TGTGCCACCAGCCTGAAGGGGGCGTTTCGAACCGGGGAGCTGTTTTTT
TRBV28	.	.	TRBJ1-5	CASSLPLQSEGQHF	TGTGCCAGCAGTTTACCACTCCAATCAGAGGGCCAGCATTTT
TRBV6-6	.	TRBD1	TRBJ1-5	CASTQRQGAAQPQHF	TGTGCCAGCACTCAGAGACAGGGGGCAGCTCAGCCCCAGCATTTT
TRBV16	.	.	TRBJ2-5	CASSPGPLGETQYF	TGTGCCAGCAGCCCTGGGCCCCTCGGAGAGACCCAGTACTTC
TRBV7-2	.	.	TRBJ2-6	CASSLALTSGANVLTF	TGTGCCAGCAGCTTAGCGCTAACCTCTGGGGCCAACGTCCTGACTTTC
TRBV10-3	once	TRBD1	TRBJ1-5	CAISRDRVNQPQHF	TGTGCCATCAGCCGAGACAGGGTCAATCAGCCCCAGCATTTT
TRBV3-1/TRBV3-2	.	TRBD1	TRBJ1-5	CASSLAGGVNQPQHF	TGTGCCAGCAGCCTCGCAGGGGGCGTCAATCAGCCCCAGCATTTT
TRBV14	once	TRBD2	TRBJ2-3	CASSQGLTSGSTDTQYF	TGTGCCAGCAGCCAAGGATTAACTAGCGGGAGCACAGATACGCAGTATTTT
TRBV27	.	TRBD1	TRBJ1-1	CATNRQGAVNTEAFF	TGTGCCACAAATAGACAGGGAGCGGTGAACACTGAAGCTTTCTTT
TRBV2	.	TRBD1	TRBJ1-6	CASVPTGGGSPLHF	TGTGCCAGCGTCCCCACAGGGGGAGGTTCACCCCTCCACTTT
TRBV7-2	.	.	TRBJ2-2	CASSLQGTTGELFF	TGTGCCAGCAGCTTGCAGGGTACCACCGGGGAGCTGTTTTTT
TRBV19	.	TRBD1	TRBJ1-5	CASSISGTGSLGNQPQHF	TGTGCCAGTAGTATTTCAGGGACAGGGAGTCTTGGCAATCAGCCCCAGCATTTT
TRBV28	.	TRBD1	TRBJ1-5	CASSQRTGVNQPQHF	TGTGCCAGCAGCCAACGGACAGGGGTCAATCAGCCCCAGCATTTT
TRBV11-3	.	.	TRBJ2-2	CASSLAAGAANTGELFF	TGTGCCAGCAGCTTAGCTGCTGGGGCAGCGAACACCGGGGAGCTGTTTTTT
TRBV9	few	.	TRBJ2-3	CASSAYPQGVADTQYF	TGTGCCAGCAGCGCCTACCCACAGGGAGTGGCGGATACGCAGTATTTT
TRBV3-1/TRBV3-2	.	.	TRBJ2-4	CASSLRGTDKNIQYF	TGTGCCAGCAGCCTAAGGGGCACGGACAAAAACATTCAGTACTTC
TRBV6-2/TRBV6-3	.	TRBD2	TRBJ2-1	CASSQSLAGEFF	TGTGCCAGCAGTCAGTCACTAGCGGGGGAGTTCTTC
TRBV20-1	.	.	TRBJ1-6	CSASWGDSPLHF	TGCAGTGCTAGTTGGGGGGATTCACCCCTCCACTTT
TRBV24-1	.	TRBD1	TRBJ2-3	CATGPGQGTDTQYF	TGTGCCACCGGCCCGGGACAGGGGACAGATACGCAGTATTTT
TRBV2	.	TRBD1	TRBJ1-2	CASSGQVNYGYTF	TGTGCCAGCAGCGGACAGGTGAACTATGGCTACACCTTC
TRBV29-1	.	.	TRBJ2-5	CSVQRGGDSETQYF	TGCAGCGTTCAAAGGGGGGGGGATTCGGAGACCCAGTACTTC
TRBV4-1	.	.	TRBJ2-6	CASSQPLRSSGANVLTF	TGCGCCAGCAGCCAACCCCTAAGGAGCTCTGGGGCCAACGTCCTGACTTTC
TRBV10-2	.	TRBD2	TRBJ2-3	CATREVAGEDTQYF	TGCGCTACGAGGGAGGTAGCGGGAGAAGATACGCAGTATTTT
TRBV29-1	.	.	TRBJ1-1	CSVGGGAYTEAFF	TGCAGCGTTGGCGGGGGCGCGTACACTGAAGCTTTCTTT
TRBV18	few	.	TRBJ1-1	CASSARRGSDTEAFF	TGTGCCAGCTCAGCCCGCAGGGGTTCGGACACTGAAGCTTTCTTT
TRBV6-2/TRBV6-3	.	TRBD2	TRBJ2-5	CASSSRVFGRQETQYF	TGTGCCAGCAGTTCCAGGGTGTTCGGGAGGCAAGAGACCCAGTACTTC
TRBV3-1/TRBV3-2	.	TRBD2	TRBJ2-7	CASSLGLAGSTFEQYF	TGTGCCAGCAGCCTGGGACTAGCGGGAAGTACTTTCGAGCAGTACTTC
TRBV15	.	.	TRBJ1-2	CATSRSGESGYTF	TGTGCCACCAGCCGCTCGGGGGAATCCGGCTACACCTTC
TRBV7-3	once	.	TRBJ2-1	CASSLDGRGSNEQFF	TGTGCCAGCAGCTTAGATGGCCGAGGGAGCAATGAGCAGTTCTTC
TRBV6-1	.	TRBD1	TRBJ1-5	CASSDTGGGWPQHF	TGTGCCAGCAGTGATACAGGGGGCGGTTGGCCCCAGCATTTT
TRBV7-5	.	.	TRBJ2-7	CVRSSPPGTGDF	TGTGTCAGAAGCTCCCCACCGGGGACAGGAGACTTC
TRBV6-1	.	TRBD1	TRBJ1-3	CASSAAGQRTTSGNTIYF	TGTGCCAGCAGTGCAGCGGGACAGCGCACTACCTCTGGAAACACCATATATTTT
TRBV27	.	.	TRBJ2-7	CASSWGRWAYEQYF	TGTGCCAGTTCCTGGGGGCGGTGGGCCTACGAGCAGTACTTC
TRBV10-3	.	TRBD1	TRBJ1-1	CAISLSGTGGTEAFF	TGTGCCATCAGTTTGTCCGGGACAGGGGGCACTGAAGCTTTCTTT
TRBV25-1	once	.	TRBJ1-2	CASSEPTGGYGYTF	TGTGCCAGCAGTGAACCGACGGGGGGCTATGGCTACACCTTC
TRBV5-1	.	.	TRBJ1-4	CASSPQSGVNEKLFF	TGCGCCAGCAGCCCGCAATCGGGGGTTAATGAAAAACTGTTTTTT
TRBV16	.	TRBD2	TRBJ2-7	CASRPLAGTTYEQYF	TGTGCCAGCAGACCTCTAGCGGGAACTACCTACGAGCAGTACTTC
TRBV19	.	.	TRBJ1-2	CASDESGAGYTF	TGTGCCAGTGACGAATCCGGAGCTGGCTACACCTTC
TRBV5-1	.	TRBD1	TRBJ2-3	CASSLIGQGGTDTQYF	TGCGCCAGCAGCTTGATTGGACAGGGGGGCACAGATACGCAGTATTTT
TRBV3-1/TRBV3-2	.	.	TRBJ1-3	CASTRDFGSGNTIYF	TGTGCCAGCACCAGGGACTTTGGCTCTGGAAACACCATATATTTT
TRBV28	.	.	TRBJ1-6	CASSLFRSSYNSPLHF	TGTGCCAGCAGTTTATTCCGTAGCTCCTATAATTCACCCCTCCACTTT
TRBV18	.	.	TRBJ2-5	CASSPGPKETQYF	TGTGCCAGCTCACCCGGTCCTAAAGAGACCCAGTACTTC
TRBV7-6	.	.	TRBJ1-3	CASAGYTVSGNTIYF	TGTGCCAGCGCTGGGTACACAGTCTCTGGAAACACCATATATTTT
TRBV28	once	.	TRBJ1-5	CASGPDSNQPQHF	TGTGCCAGCGGGCCGGATAGCAATCAGCCCCAGCATTTT
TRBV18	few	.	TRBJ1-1	CASSLTQGRGTEAFF	TGTGCCAGCTCACTAACCCAGGGAAGAGGAACTGAAGCTTTCTTT
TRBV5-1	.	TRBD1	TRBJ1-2	CASSPEGALYGYTF	TGCGCCAGCAGCCCCGAGGGGGCCCTTTATGGCTACACCTTC
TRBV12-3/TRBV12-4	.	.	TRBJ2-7	CASSDRFYEQYF	TGTGCCAGCAGCGACAGGTTCTACGAGCAGTACTTC
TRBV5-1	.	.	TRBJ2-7	CASSRDLTYEQYF	TGCGCCAGCAGTCGGGACTTAACCTACGAGCAGTACTTC